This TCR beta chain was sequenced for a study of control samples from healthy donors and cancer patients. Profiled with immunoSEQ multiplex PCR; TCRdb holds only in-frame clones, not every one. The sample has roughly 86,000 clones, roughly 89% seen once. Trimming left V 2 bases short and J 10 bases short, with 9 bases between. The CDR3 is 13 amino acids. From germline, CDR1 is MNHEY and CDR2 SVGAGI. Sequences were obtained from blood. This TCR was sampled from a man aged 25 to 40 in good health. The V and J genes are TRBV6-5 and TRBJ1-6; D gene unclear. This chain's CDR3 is CASSYRGNSPLHF. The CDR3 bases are TGTGCCAGCAGTTACCGCGGGAACTCACCCCTCCACTTT.